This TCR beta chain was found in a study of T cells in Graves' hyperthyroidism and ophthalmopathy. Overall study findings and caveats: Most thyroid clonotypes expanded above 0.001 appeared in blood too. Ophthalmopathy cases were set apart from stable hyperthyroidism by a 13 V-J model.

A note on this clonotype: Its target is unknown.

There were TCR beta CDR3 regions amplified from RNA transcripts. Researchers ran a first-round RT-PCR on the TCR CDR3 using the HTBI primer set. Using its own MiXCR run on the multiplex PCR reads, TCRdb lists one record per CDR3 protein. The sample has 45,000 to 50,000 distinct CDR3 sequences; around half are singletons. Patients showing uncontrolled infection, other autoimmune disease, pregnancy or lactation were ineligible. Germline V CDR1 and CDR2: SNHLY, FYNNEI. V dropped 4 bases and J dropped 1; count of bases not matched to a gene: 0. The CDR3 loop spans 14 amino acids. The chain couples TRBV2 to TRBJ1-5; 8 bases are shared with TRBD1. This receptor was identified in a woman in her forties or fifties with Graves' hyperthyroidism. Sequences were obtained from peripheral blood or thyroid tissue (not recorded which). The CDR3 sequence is CASSGTGSNQPQHF. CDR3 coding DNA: TGTGCCAGCAGTGGGACAGGGAGCAATCAGCCCCAGCATTTT.